This TCR beta chain was recovered during a study of radiation and T cells in renal cell carcinoma. In germline, CDR1 is SGDLS, CDR2 YYNGEE. V was clipped by 3 bases and J by 6 bases, with 11 bases between them. There are 13 residues in the CDR3. Sequencing was performed with immunoSEQ multiplex PCR; in TCRdb, only in-frame clones are kept and a portion is missing. The sample lists around 160,000 clones, around 89% occurring once. Time point here: baseline pretreatment blood. Treatment of the sample: 15 Gy SBRT to primary tumor, nephrectomy 4 weeks later. This clone appeared a single time. J is TRBJ2-3 and V is TRBV9; D is unresolved. The TCR was taken from a woman in her 70s with renal cell carcinoma. The sample here was blood, taken from a patient whose treatment included radiotherapy and nephrectomy. CDR3 loop: CASSAPLSDTQYF. The CDR3 DNA reads as TGTGCCAGCAGCGCCCCCCTCAGTGATACGCAGTATTTT.